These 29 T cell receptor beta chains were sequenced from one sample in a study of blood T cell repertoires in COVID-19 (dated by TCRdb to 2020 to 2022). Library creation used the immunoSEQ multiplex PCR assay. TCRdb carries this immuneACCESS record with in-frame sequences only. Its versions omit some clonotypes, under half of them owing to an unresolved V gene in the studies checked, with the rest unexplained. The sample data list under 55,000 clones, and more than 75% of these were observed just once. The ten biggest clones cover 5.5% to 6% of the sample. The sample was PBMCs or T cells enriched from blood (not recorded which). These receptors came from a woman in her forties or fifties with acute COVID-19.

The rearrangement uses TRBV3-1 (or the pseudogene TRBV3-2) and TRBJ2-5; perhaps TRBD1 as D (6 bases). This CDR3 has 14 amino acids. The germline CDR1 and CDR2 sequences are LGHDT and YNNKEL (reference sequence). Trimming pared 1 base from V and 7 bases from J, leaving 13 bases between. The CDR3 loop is CASSQATQGATQYF. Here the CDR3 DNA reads TGTGCCAGCAGCCAAGCCACACAGGGTGCGACCCAGTACTTC.

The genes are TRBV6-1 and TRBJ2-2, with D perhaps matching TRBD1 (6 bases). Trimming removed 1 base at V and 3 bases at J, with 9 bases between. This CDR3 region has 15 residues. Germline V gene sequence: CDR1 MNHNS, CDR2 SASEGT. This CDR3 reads CASSEGQGYTGELFF. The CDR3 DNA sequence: TGTGCCAGCAGTGAAGGTCAGGGGTACACCGGGGAGCTGTTTTTT.

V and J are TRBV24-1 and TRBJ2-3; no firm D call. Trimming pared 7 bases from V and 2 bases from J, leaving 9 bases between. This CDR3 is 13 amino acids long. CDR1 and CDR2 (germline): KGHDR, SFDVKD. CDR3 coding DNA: TGTGCCACCAGCGCGGATGCCACAGATACGCAGTATTTT. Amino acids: CATSADATDTQYF.

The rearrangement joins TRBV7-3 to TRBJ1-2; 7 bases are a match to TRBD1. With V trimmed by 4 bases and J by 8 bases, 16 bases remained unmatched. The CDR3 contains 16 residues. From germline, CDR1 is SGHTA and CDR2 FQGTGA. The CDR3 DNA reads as TGTGCCAGCAGCTCGTCGACAGGGACGCCGGTAAAAGGCTACACCTTC. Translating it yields CASSSSTGTPVKGYTF.

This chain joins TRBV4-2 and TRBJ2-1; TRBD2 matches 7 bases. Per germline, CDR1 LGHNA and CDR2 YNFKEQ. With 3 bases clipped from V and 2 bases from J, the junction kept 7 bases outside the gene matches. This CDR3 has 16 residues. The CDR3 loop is CASSQDRAGTYNEQFF. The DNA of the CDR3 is TGTGCCAGCAGCCAGGATCGAGCGGGGACCTACAATGAGCAGTTCTTC.

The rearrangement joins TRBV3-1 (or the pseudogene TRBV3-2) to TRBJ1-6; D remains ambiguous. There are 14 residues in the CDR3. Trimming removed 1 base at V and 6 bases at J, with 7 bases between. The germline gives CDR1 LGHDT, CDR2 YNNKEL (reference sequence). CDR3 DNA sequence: TGTGCCAGCAGCCAAGGGGAGGGTAATTCACCCCTCCACTTT. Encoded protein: CASSQGEGNSPLHF.

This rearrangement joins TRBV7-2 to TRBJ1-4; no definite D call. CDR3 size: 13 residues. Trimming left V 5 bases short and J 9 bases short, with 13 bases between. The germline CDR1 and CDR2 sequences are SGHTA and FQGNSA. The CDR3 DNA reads TGTGCCAGCAGCGTCCGGGTGCGGCAAAAACTGTTTTTT. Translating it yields CASSVRVRQKLFF.

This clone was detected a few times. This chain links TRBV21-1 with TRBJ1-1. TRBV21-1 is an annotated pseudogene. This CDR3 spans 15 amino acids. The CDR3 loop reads CASSKLPLMNTEAFF. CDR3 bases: TGTGCCAGCAGCAAACTACCGCTAATGAACACTGAAGCTTTCTTT.

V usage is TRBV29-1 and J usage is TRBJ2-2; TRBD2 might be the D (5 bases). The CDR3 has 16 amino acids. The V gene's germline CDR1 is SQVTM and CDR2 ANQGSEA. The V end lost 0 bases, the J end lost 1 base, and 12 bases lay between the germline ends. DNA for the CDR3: TGCAGCGTTGAAGACTGGACTGGCCAGAACACCGGGGAGCTGTTTTTT. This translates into CSVEDWTGQNTGELFF.

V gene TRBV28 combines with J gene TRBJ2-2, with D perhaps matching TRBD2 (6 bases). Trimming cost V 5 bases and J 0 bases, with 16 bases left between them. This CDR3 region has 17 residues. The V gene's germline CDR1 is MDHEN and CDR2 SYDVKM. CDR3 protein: CASSPSGTVTNTGELFF. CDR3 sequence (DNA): TGTGCCAGCAGTCCCTCCGGGACTGTTACGAACACCGGGGAGCTGTTTTTT.

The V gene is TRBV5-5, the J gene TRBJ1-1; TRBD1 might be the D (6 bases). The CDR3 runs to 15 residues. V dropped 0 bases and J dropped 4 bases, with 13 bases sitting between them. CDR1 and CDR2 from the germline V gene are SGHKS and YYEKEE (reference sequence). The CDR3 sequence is CASSLDPGVATEAFF. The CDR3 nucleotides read TGTGCCAGCAGCTTGGACCCAGGGGTGGCCACTGAAGCTTTCTTT.

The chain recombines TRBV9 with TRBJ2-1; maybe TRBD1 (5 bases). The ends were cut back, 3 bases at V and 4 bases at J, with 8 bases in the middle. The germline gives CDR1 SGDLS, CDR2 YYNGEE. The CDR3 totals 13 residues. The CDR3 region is CASSADSYNEQFF. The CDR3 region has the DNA TGTGCCAGCAGCGCCGACAGTTACAATGAGCAGTTCTTC.

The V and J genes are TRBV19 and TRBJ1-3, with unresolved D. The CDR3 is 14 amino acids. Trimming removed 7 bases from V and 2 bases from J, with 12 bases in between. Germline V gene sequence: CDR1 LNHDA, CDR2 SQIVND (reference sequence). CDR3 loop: CASKDVATGNTIYF. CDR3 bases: TGTGCCAGTAAAGACGTAGCAACTGGAAACACCATATATTTT.

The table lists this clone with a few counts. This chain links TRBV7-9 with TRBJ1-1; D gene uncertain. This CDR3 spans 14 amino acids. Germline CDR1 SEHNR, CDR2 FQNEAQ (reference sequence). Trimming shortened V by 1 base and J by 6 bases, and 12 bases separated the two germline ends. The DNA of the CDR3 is TGTGCCAGCAGCTTAGACGGGGTCAACCCTGAAGCTTTCTTT. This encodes CASSLDGVNPEAFF.

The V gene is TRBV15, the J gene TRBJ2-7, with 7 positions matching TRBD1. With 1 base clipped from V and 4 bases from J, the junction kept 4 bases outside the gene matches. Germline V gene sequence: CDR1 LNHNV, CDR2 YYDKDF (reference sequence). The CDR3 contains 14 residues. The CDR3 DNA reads TGTGCCACCAGCAGAGTGACAGGGATATACGAGCAGTACTTC. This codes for CATSRVTGIYEQYF.

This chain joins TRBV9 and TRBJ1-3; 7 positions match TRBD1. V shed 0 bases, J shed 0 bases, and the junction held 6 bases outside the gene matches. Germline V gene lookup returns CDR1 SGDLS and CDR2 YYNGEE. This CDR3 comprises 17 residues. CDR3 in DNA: TGTGCCAGCAGCGTAGGGAACAGGGGCCCCTCTGGAAACACCATATATTTT. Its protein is CASSVGNRGPSGNTIYF.

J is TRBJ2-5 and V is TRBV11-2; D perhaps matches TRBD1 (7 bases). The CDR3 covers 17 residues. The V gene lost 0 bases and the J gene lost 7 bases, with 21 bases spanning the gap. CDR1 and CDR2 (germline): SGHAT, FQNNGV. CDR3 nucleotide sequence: TGTGCCAGCAGCTTAGATCGGGCTTCGGCCAGGGGGGTGACCCAGTACTTC. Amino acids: CASSLDRASARGVTQYF.

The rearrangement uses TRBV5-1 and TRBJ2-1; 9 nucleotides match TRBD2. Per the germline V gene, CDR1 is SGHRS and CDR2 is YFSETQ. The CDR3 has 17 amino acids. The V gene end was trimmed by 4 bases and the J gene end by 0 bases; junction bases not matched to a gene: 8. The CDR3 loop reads CASSPGRAGGSYNEQFF. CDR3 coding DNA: TGCGCCAGCAGCCCCGGTCGAGCGGGGGGCTCCTACAATGAGCAGTTCTTC.

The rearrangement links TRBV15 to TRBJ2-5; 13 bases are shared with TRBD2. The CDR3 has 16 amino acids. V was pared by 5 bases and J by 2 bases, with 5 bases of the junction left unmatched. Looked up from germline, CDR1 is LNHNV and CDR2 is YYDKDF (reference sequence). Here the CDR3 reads CATSFGLAGAQETQYF. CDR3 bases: TGTGCCACCAGCTTCGGACTAGCGGGGGCACAAGAGACCCAGTACTTC. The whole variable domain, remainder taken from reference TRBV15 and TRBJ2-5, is DAMVIQNPRYQVTQFGKPVTLSCSQTLNHNVMYWYQQKSSQAPKLLFHYYDKDFNNEADTPDNFQSRRPNTSFCFLDIRSPGLGDTAMYLCATSFGLAGAQETQYFGPGTRLLVL.

The DNA of the CDR3 is TGTGCCAGCAGCTTACTCTTCGGTTTGAACACTGAAGCTTTCTTT. Protein: CASSLLFGLNTEAFF. The chain recombines TRBV5-5 with TRBJ1-1; D remains ambiguous. The germline V gene encodes CDR1 SGHKS and CDR2 YYEKEE (reference sequence). CDR3 length: 15 amino acids. Trimming took 2 bases from V and 0 from J, leaving 11 bases between them.

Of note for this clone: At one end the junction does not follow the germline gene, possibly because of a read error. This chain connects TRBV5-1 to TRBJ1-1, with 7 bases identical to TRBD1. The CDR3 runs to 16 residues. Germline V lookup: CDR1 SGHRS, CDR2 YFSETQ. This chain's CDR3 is CANSSGQDLRDTEAFF. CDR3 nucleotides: TGCGCCAACAGCAGCGGACAGGACCTACGGGACACTGAAGCTTTCTTT.

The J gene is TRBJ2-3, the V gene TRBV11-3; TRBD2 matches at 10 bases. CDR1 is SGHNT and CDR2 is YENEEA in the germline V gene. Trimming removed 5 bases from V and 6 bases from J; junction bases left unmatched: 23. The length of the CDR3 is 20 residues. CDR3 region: CASSPNYHILAGVGRDTQYF. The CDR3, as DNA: TGTGCCAGCAGCCCTAACTACCACATCCTAGCGGGGGTGGGAAGGGATACGCAGTATTTT.

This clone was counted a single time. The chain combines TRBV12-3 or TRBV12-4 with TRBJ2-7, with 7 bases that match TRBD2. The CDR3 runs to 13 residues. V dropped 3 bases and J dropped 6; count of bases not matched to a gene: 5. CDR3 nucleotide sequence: TGTGCCAGCAGTTTTGGGGGGGAACGCGAGCAGTACTTC. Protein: CASSFGGEREQYF.

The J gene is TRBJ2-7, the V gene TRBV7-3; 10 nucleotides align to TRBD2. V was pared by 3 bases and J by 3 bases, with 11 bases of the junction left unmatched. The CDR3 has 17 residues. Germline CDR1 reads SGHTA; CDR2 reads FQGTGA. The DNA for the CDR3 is TGTGCCAGCAGCTTTCGACTAGCGGGTCCATCCCTCTACGAGCAGTACTTC. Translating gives CASSFRLAGPSLYEQYF.

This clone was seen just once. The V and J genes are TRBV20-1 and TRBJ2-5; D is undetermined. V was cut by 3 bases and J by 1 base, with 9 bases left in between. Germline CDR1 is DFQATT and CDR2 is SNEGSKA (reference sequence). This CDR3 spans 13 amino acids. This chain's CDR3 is CSASGHRQETQYF. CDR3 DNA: TGCAGTGCTAGTGGGCACCGCCAAGAGACCCAGTACTTC.

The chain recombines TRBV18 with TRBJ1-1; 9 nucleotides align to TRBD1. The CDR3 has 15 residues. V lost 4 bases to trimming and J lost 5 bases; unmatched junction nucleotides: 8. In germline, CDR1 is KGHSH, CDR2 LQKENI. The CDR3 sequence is CASSRTGGRETEAFF. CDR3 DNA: TGTGCCAGCTCACGCACAGGGGGCAGGGAAACTGAAGCTTTCTTT.

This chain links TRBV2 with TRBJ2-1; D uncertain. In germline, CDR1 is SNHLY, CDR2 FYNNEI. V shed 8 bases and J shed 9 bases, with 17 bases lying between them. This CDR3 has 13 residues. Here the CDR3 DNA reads TGTGCCAGCGAGTTGGCTAACTACGCTGAGCAGTTCTTC. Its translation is CASELANYAEQFF.

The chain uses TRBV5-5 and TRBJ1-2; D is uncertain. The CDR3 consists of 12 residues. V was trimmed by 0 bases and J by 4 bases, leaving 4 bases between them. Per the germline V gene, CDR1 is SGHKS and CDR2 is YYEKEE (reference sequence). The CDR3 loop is CASSLVAYGYTF. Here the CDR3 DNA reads TGTGCCAGCAGCTTGGTGGCCTATGGCTACACCTTC.

CDR3 region: CASSLGQAYYEQYF. The CDR3 bases are TGTGCCAGCAGTCTCGGACAGGCCTACTACGAGCAGTACTTC. The rearrangement uses TRBV6-5 and TRBJ2-7; TRBD1 agrees at 7 bases. CDR3 length: 14 residues. CDR1 and CDR2 from the germline V gene are MNHEY and SVGAGI. V trimming: 5 bases; J trimming: 3 bases; junction bases outside the gene matches: 7.